The source of this TCR beta chain is a study of cytomegalovirus exposure and HLA in healthy donors. Looking at the study overall: In a later analysis, it was reported that the approximately 110 validation repertoires had been produced on the same platform as the roughly 650 repertoires belonging to the first cohort.

Overall study findings and caveats: According to a later analysis, TCR clusters from the first cohort tended to co-occur in the 120 or so validation repertoires. Reports credit the classifier with highly specific, highly sensitive diagnosis of cytomegalovirus status. The study recorded fewer than 200 TCR beta chains that were cytomegalovirus-associated.

The data were produced by immunoSEQ multiplex PCR, yet TCRdb's version contains in-frame clones alone and is incomplete. The sample holds some 170,000 clones, 86% seen once. About this clone: Its antigen is unknown.

The CDR3 contains 13 residues. Trimming removed 4 bases at V and 0 bases at J, with 5 bases between. The germline V gene has CDR1 SGHTA and CDR2 FQGNSA. The rearrangement uses TRBV7-2 and TRBJ2-3; D is undetermined. This TCR derives from a man between 18 and 29 years old in good health and CMV-seropositive. Sequencing input: PBMCs. The CDR3 here is CASSSTSTDTQYF. In nucleotides, the CDR3 is TGTGCCAGCAGCTCGACTAGCACAGATACGCAGTATTTT.